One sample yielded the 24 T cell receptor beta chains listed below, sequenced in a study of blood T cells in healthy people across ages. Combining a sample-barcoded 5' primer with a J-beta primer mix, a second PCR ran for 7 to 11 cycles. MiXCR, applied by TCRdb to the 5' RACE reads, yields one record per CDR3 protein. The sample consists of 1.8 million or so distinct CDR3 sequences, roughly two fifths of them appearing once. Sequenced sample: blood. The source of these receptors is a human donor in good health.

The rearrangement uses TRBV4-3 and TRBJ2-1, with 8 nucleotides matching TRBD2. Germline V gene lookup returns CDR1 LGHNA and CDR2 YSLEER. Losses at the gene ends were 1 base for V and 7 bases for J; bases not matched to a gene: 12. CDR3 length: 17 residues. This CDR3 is CASSQVAAGGLGNEQFF. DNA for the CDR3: TGCGCCAGCAGCCAAGTAGCGGCGGGGGGCCTTGGAAATGAGCAGTTCTTC.

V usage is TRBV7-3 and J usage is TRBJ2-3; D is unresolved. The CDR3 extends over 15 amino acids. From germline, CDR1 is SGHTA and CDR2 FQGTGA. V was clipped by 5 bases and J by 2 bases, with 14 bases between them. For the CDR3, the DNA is TGTGCCAGCAGCCGCCAGGCGGCTTCCACAGATACGCAGTATTTT. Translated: CASSRQAASTDTQYF.

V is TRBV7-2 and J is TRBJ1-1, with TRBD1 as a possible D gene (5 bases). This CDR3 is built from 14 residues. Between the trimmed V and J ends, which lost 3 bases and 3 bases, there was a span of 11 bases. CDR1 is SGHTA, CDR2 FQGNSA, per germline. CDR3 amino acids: CASSLLTVDTEAFF. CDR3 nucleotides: TGTGCCAGCAGCTTGCTGACAGTGGACACTGAAGCTTTCTTT. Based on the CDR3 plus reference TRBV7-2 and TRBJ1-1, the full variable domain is GAGVSQSPSNKVTEKGKDVELRCDPISGHTALYWYRQSLGQGLEFLIYFQGNSAPDKSGLPSDRFSAERTGGSVSTLTIQRTQQEDSAVYLCASSLLTVDTEAFFGQGTRLTVV.

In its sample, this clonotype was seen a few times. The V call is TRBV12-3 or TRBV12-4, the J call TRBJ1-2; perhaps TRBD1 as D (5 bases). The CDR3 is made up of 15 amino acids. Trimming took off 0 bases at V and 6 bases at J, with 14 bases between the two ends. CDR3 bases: TGTGCCAGCAGTTTAGCGCTAATTGGGGGACATGGCTACACCTTC. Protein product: CASSLALIGGHGYTF.

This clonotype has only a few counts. This CDR3 is CSASSAAPTRSYGYTF. For the CDR3, the DNA is TGCAGTGCTAGTTCCGCAGCTCCCACAAGGTCCTATGGCTACACCTTC. V usage is TRBV20-1 and J usage is TRBJ1-2, with unresolved D. The V end lost 3 bases, the J end lost 4 bases, and 21 bases lay between the germline ends. Per the germline V gene, CDR1 is DFQATT and CDR2 is SNEGSKA (reference sequence). The CDR3 sequence is 16 residues long.

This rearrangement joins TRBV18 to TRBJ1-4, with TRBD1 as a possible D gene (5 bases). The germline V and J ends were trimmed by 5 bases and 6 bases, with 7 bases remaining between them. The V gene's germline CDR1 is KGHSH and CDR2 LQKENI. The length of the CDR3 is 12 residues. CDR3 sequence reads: CASSSRDEKLFF. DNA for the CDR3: TGTGCCAGCTCAAGCAGGGATGAAAAACTGTTTTTT.

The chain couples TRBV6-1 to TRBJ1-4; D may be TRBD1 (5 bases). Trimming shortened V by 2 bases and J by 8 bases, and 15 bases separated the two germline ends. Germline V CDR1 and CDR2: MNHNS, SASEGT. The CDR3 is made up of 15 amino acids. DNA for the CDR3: TGTGCCAGCAGTGAATACGGGACCCTACAGGAAAAACTGTTTTTT. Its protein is CASSEYGTLQEKLFF.

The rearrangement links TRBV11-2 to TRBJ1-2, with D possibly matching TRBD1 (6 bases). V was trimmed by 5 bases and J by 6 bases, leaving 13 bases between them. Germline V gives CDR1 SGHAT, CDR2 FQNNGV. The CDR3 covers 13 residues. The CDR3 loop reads CASSMGAANGYTF. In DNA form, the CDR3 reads TGTGCCAGCAGCATGGGGGCTGCCAATGGCTACACCTTC.

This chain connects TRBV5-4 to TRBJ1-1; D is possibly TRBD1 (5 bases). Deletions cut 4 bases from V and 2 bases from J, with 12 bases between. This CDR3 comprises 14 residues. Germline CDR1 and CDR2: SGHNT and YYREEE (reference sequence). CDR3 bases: TGTGCCAGCAGCCGACCAGGGATTAACACTGAAGCTTTCTTT. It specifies CASSRPGINTEAFF.

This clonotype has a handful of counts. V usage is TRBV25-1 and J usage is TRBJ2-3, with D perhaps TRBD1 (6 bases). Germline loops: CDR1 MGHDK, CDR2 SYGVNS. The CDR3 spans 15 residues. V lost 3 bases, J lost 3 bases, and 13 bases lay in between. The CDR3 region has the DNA TGTGCCAGCAGTGATCTAGGGGGTCTTACAGATACGCAGTATTTT. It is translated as CASSDLGGLTDTQYF.

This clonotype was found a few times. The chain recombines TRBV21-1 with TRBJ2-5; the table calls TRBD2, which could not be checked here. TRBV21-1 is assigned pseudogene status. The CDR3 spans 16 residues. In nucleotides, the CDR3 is TGTGCCAGCAGCAAGTCCCTAGCGGGGGGCAATGAGACCCAGTACTTC. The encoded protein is CASSKSLAGGNETQYF.

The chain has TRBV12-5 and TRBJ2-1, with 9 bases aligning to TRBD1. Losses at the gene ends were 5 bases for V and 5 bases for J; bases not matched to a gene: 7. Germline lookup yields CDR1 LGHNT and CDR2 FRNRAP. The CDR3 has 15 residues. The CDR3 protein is CASGTTGGFHNEQFF. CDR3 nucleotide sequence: TGTGCTAGTGGTACAACAGGGGGCTTTCACAATGAGCAGTTCTTC.

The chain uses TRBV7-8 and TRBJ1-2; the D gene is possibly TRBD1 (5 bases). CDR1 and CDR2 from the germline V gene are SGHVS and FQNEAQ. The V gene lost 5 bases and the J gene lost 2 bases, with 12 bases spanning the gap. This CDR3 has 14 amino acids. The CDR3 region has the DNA TGTGCCAGCAGCCAAACAGGTGTCAACTATGGCTACACCTTC. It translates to CASSQTGVNYGYTF.

The chain's CDR3 is CASSLVAGAYYEQYF. CDR3 bases: TGTGCCAGCAGCTTAGTGGCCGGGGCATACTACGAGCAGTACTTC. This rearrangement joins TRBV7-9 to TRBJ2-7; D is possibly TRBD1 or TRBD2 (5 bases each). The V and J ends lost 1 base and 3 bases respectively, with 13 bases between them. This CDR3 comprises 15 residues. Germline CDR1 and CDR2: SEHNR and FQNEAQ (reference sequence).

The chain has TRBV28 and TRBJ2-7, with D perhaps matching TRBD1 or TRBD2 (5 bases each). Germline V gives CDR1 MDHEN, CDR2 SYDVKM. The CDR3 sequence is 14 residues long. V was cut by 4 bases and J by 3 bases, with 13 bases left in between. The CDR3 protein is CASSSRDVVYEQYF. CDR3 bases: TGTGCCAGCAGTTCCCGGGACGTCGTCTACGAGCAGTACTTC.

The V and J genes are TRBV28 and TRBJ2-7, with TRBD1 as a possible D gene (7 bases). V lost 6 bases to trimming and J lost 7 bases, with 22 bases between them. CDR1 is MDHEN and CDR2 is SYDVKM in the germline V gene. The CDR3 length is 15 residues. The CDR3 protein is CASSHLRQGGREQYF. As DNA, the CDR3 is TGTGCCAGCAGCCATCTTAGACAGGGAGGTCGGGAGCAGTACTTC.

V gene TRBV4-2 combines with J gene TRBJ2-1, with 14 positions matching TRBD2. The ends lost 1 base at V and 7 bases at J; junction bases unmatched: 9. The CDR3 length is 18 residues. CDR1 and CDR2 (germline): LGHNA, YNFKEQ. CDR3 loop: CASSQGTSGGPLSNEQFF. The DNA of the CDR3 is TGTGCCAGCAGCCAAGGGACTAGCGGGGGGCCCCTTTCAAATGAGCAGTTCTTC.

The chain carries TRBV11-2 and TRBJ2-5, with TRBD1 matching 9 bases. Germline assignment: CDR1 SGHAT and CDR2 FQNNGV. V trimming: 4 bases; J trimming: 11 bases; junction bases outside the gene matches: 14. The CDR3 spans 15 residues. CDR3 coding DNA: TGTGCCAGCAGCTCCGGGCCGAGGACAGGGGAGGAGCAGTACTTC. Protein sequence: CASSSGPRTGEEQYF.

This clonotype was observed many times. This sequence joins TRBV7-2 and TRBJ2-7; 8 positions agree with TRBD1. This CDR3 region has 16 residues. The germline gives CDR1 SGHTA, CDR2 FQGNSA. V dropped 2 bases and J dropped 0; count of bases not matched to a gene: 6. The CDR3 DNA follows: TGTGCCAGCAGCTTATCGGCAGGGGGCGGCTCCTACGAGCAGTACTTC. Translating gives CASSLSAGGGSYEQYF.

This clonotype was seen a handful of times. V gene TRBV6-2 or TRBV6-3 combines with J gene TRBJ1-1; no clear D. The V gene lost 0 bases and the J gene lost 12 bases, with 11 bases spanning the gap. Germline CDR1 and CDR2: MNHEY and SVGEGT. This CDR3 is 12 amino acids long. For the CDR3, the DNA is TGTGCCAGCAGTTACTCGATCTCGGTCCCTTTCTTT. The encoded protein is CASSYSISVPFF.

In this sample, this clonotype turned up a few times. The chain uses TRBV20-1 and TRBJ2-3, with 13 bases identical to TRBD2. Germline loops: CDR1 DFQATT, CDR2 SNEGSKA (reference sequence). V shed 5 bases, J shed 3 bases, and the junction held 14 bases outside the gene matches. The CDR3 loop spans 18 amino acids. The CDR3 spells CSAPSTSGGAGGTDTQYF. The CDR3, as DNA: TGCAGTGCTCCGTCCACTAGCGGGGGGGCCGGGGGGACAGATACGCAGTATTTT.

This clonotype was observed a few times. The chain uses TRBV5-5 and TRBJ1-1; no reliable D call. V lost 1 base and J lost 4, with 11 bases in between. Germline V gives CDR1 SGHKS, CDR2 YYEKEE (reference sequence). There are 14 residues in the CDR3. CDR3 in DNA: TGTGCCAGCAGCTTGTATAGGGCGTTCACTGAAGCTTTCTTT. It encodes CASSLYRAFTEAFF. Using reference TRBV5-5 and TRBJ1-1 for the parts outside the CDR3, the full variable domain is DAGVTQSPTHLIKTRGQQVTLRCSPISGHKSVSWYQQVLGQGPQFIFQYYEKEERGRGNFPDRFSARQFPNYSSELNVNALLLGDSALYLCASSLYRAFTEAFFGQGTRLTVV.

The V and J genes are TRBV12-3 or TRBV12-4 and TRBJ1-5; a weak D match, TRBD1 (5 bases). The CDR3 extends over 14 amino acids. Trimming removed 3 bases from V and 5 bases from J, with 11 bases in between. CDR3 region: CASSFRRGHQPQHF. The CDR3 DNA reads TGTGCCAGCAGTTTCAGGAGGGGCCATCAGCCCCAGCATTTT.

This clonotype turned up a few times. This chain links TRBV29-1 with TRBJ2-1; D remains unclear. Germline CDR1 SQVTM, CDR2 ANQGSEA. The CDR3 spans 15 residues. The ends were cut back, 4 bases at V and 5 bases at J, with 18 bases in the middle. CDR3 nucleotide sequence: TGCAGCGTTGGACCACGACTCCGCTCAGACAATGAGCAGTTCTTC. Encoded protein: CSVGPRLRSDNEQFF.